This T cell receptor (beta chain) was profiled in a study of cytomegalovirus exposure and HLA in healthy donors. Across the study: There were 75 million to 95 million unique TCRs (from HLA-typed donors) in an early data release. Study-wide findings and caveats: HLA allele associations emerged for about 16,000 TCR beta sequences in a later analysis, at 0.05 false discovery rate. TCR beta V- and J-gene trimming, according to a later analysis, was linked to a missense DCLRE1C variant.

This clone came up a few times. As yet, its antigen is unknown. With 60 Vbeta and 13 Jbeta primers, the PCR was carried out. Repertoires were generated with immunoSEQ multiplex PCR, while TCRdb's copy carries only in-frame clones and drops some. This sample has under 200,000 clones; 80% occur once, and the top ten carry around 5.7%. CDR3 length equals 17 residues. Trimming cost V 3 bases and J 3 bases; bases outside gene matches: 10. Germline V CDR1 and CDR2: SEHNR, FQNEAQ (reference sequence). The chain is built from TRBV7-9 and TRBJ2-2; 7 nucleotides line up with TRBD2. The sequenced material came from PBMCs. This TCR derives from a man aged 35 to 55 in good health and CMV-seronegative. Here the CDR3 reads CASSFPPSGDYTGELFF. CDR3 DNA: TGTGCCAGCAGCTTCCCCCCTAGCGGAGATTACACCGGGGAGCTGTTTTTT.